The rows below give T cell receptor beta chains drawn from one sample of a study of cytotoxic CD8 clonotypes in ibrutinib-treated CLL. Sequencing was performed with immunoSEQ multiplex PCR; in TCRdb, only in-frame clones are kept and a portion is missing. In the table there are about 250,000 clones, roughly 74% of which are singletons. Sequenced here: PBMCs, sampled after 24 months of ibrutinib treatment. Source of these receptors: a human donor with chronic lymphocytic leukemia. Both conserved end residues are part of each CDR3. The order of the fields is J gene, clone size, V gene, D gene, CDR3 DNA, CDR3 protein. A D gene is named only where the DNA matches it firmly. Clone sizes are given selectively: once, few, many, or a class where the clone is expanded.

>TRBJ2-1|few|TRBV29-1|.
TGCAGCGTTGAGAACAGGGAAGGGGGTGAGCAGTTCTTC
CSVENREGGEQFF
>TRBJ2-4|.|TRBV14|.
TGTGCCAGCAGCCAGAGACAGAGTCTAGCCAAAAACATTCAGTACTTC
CASSQRQSLAKNIQYF
>TRBJ1-5|few|TRBV30|.
TGTGCCTGGAGTGTAGTCGGCAGAAACAATCAGCCCCAGCATTTT
CAWSVVGRNNQPQHF
>TRBJ1-2|.|TRBV6-5|.
TGTGCCAGCAGTTACGGAGGGGGTTATGGCTACACCTTC
CASSYGGGYGYTF
>TRBJ1-1|.|TRBV19|.
TGTGCCAGCCGCGTACAGGGCCCGTTGGACACTGAAGCTTTCTTT
CASRVQGPLDTEAFF
>TRBJ2-7|.|TRBV6-5|TRBD1
TGTGCCAGCAGTTACTCGGGGACAGACGACGAGCAGTACTTC
CASSYSGTDDEQYF
>TRBJ2-1|.|TRBV7-9|.
TGTGCCACAAAGACAGTATACAATGAGCAGTTCTTC
CATKTVYNEQFF
>TRBJ2-1|.|TRBV29-1|TRBD2
TGCAGCGTTGTAGCGGGAAGGTCCTACAATGAGCAGTTCTTC
CSVVAGRSYNEQFF
>TRBJ2-1|few|TRBV28|TRBD1
TGTGCCAGCAGTGTAGACAGGGGGAATGAGCAGTTCTTC
CASSVDRGNEQFF
>TRBJ2-1|.|TRBV6-1|TRBD2
TGTGCCAGCAGTGCCCCCCCGACTAGCGGGTCCAATGAGCAGTTCTTC
CASSAPPTSGSNEQFF